This TCR beta chain was identified during a study of cytomegalovirus exposure and HLA in healthy donors. Overall study results and limits: Later, an analysis showed that TCR beta chains associated with HLA were more clonally expanded than others that were equally common. Most TCR sequences showed up rarely, but some public TCRs showed up in many donors.

This clone was seen a single time. Its antigen remains unidentified. Primers: 60 Vbeta forward and 13 Jbeta reverse. Clones were sequenced by immunoSEQ multiplex PCR, and TCRdb holds only the in-frame ones, with some missing. The data contain about 240,000 clones, 70% to 90% of them singletons. Germline values: CDR1 SGHTA, CDR2 FQGTGA. V was clipped by 5 bases and J by 9 bases; unmatched bases: 7. This CDR3 is 13 amino acids long. Nominally healthy donors provided the samples, though records likely missed some immune exposures. The sequenced material came from PBMCs. The TCR originated in a girl aged 2-10 years in good health and CMV-seronegative. The chain combines TRBV7-3 with TRBJ2-1; 7 bases fit TRBD1. CDR3 nucleotide sequence: TGTGCCAGCAGCCTACAGGGGAAGACTGAGCAGTTCTTC. Residues: CASSLQGKTEQFF. Full variable domain (missing parts from reference TRBV7-3 and TRBJ2-1): GAGVSQTPSNKVTEKGKYVELRCDPISGHTALYWYRQSLGQGPEFLIYFQGTGAADDSGLPNDRFFAVRPEGSVSTLKIQRTERGDSAVYLCASSLQGKTEQFFGPGTRLTVL.